This TCR beta chain was profiled in a study of T cell responses to AZD1222 COVID-19 vaccine. As to this clone: Its antigen remains unidentified.

Produced via immunoSEQ multiplex PCR; TCRdb's table is partial and in-frame only. The sample consists of roughly 130,000 clones, roughly 90% of them appearing once. Study-level points and caveats: Among the donors, most were white British and more were female, and clonal diversity was possibly underestimated. Nearly half of unique spike-specific TCRs reportedly avoided B.1.351 and B.1.1.7 mutated regions.

This clonotype was sampled from an adult in good health. This specimen was peripheral blood, taken on day 0 of AZD1222 vaccination.

Here the CDR3 reads CASSQVLGLDSYEQYF. In DNA form, the CDR3 reads TGCGCCAGCAGCCAAGTTTTAGGACTCGACTCCTACGAGCAGTACTTC. The chain uses TRBV4-3 and TRBJ2-7; perhaps TRBD2 as D (5 bases). CDR1 is LGHNA and CDR2 is YSLEER in the germline V gene. This CDR3 has 16 residues. Trimming cost V 1 base and J 0 bases, with 13 bases left between them.